These T cell receptor beta chains were read from a single sample in a study of T-cell reconstitution after alpha-beta-depleted transplantation in children. TCRdb redid the calling of the PCR reads with MiXCR, one entry per CDR3 protein. The sample lists 530,000 or so distinct CDR3 sequences; over 20% were seen once. Here the sequenced sample was PBMCs, taken before TCRalphabeta/CD19-depleted stem cell transplant. These receptors all come from a boy in the first two years of life with Wiskott-Aldrich syndrome, due to receive a stem cell transplant. The CDR3 runs from the conserved cysteine through the conserved F or W. D genes are given only for firm matches. The size of a clone is reported for some rows only, either as once, few or many, or as a class for expanded clones.

abundance	d_gene	j_gene	v_gene	CDR3nt	CDR3aa
.	.	TRBJ1-2	TRBV5-1	TGCGCCAGCAGCTTGGATCTCCGACAGGCCGTTGACTATGGCTACACCTTC	CASSLDLRQAVDYGYTF
.	.	TRBJ2-5	TRBV12-3/TRBV12-4	TGTGCCAGCGGGACAAGTGGGGGGGAGACCCAGTACTTC	CASGTSGGETQYF
few	.	TRBJ2-1	TRBV5-1	TGCGCCAGCAGCTTGGGGCCCAGGGTCAATGAGCAGTTCTTC	CASSLGPRVNEQFF
.	.	TRBJ2-3	TRBV5-1	TGCGCCAGCAGCGAGACTGAGTTCCACAAGGATACGCAGTATTTT	CASSETEFHKDTQYF
.	.	TRBJ2-7	TRBV20-1	TGCAGTGCTAGAACCCTCGGTTACGAGCAGTACTTC	CSARTLGYEQYF
few	.	TRBJ1-4	TRBV6-2/TRBV6-3	TGTGCCAGCAGACCTGGGCGGGAACAGAGATATAAACTAGCAACTAATGAAAAACTGTTTTTT	CASRPGREQRYKLATNEKLFF
few	.	TRBJ2-1	TRBV2	TGTGCCAGCAGGTATAGGGGACCGGGGTTGGGACGGACGAATGAGCAGTTCTTC	CASRYRGPGLGRTNEQFF
.	.	TRBJ1-4	TRBV15	TGTGCCACCGGGCGTCACGGTGAAAAACTGTTTTTT	CATGRHGEKLFF
few	TRBD2	TRBJ2-2	TRBV12-3/TRBV12-4	TGTGCCAGCAGTTTTAGCGGGAGGGCCTCTGGCGGGGAGCTGTTTTTT	CASSFSGRASGGELFF
.	TRBD2	TRBJ2-2	TRBV9	TGTGCCAGCAGCGTAACAGCGGGAGTGGCCGGGGAGCTGTTTTTT	CASSVTAGVAGELFF
few	.	TRBJ1-1	TRBV19	TGTGCCAGTAGTCTCAGGGAAGGTCGGCCGGAAGCTTTCTTT	CASSLREGRPEAFF
.	.	TRBJ2-4	TRBV29-1	TGCAGCGTTGCTGTTGCGACCAAAAACATTCAGTACTTC	CSVAVATKNIQYF
.	.	TRBJ2-7	TRBV20-1	TGCAGTTTATTGCGACTAGGGAAGGAGCAGTACTTC	CSLLRLGKEQYF
few	TRBD2	TRBJ2-1	TRBV12-3/TRBV12-4	TGTGCCAGTCACCTAGCGGGAGTTCCCTACAATGAGCAGTTCTTC	CASHLAGVPYNEQFF
few	.	TRBJ1-1	TRBV5-1	TGCGCCAGCAGCTTAGGCAGATATAACACTGAAGCTTTCTTT	CASSLGRYNTEAFF
.	.	TRBJ1-1	TRBV5-1	TGCGCCGGCAGAGTCGGGTTGGGGGACACATACACTGAAGCTTTCTTT	CAGRVGLGDTYTEAFF
few	TRBD2	TRBJ2-7	TRBV4-1	TGCGCCAGCAGCAAACGGACTAGCGGCGACTACGAGCAGTACTTC	CASSKRTSGDYEQYF
.	.	TRBJ1-5	TRBV30	TGTGCCTGGAGTGTACTGTCTCAGCCCCAGCATTTT	CAWSVLSQPQHF
few	TRBD1	TRBJ2-7	TRBV28	TGTGCCAGCAGGGGACAGGGGTGGACCTACGAGCAGTACTTC	CASRGQGWTYEQYF
few	TRBD1	TRBJ1-6	TRBV5-1	TGCGCCAGCAGCTTGTACCCATATGGGACAGGGGCTTCACCCCTCCACTTT	CASSLYPYGTGASPLHF
.	TRBD2	TRBJ2-6	TRBV5-1	TGCGCCAGCAGTCATCCGCGGGGGGCTGGGGCCAACGTCCTGACTTTC	CASSHPRGAGANVLTF
few	.	TRBJ2-3	TRBV5-1	TGCGCCAGCAGCTTGGGGGTCGGGGGAAAGGGCACAGATACGCAGTATTTT	CASSLGVGGKGTDTQYF
.	.	TRBJ2-3	TRBV5-1	TGCGCCAGCAGCTTGGATAGGGAGATCGCGCAGTATTTT	CASSLDREIAQYF
.	.	TRBJ1-1	TRBV29-1	TGCAGCGTGGCAAACAGGTTGAAAATGAACACTGAAGCTTTCTTT	CSVANRLKMNTEAFF
few	.	TRBJ2-5	TRBV12-3/TRBV12-4	TGTGCCAGCAGTCCAAGGGTAAACAGCCTACAGACCCAGTACTTC	CASSPRVNSLQTQYF
.	TRBD2	TRBJ2-2	TRBV4-2	TGTGCCAGCAGCCTCGGTGGCGGGAGGGCCGGGGAGCTGTTTTTT	CASSLGGGRAGELFF
few	TRBD2	TRBJ2-5	TRBV7-2	TGTGCCTTAGCGGGAGGGCCGGGGGAGACCCAGTACTTC	CALAGGPGETQYF
few	.	TRBJ2-7	TRBV5-1	TGCGCCAGCAGCTTGGCCGGGCAGCTCTACGAGCAGTACTTC	CASSLAGQLYEQYF
.	.	TRBJ2-3	TRBV18	TGTGCCAGCTCACCGGGAAGCGTAAAGCCAGATACGCAGTATTTT	CASSPGSVKPDTQYF
few	TRBD2	TRBJ2-5	TRBV29-1	TGCAGCGTTGAAGTTCACAGCGGGAGGGCCACTGAGACCCAGTACTTC	CSVEVHSGRATETQYF
few	TRBD2	TRBJ2-2	TRBV12-3/TRBV12-4	TGTGCCAGCAGTCCTCGGTCGGGACTAGCGGACACCGGGGAGCTGTTTTTT	CASSPRSGLADTGELFF
few	TRBD1	TRBJ2-7	TRBV20-1	TGCAGTGCTAGTCTCGGACAGGGGGCTCGCGACGAGCAGTACTTC	CSASLGQGARDEQYF
.	.	TRBJ1-5	TRBV4-2	TGTGCCAGCAGCCTGACGGAGGCAGGGCAGCCCCAGCATTTT	CASSLTEAGQPQHF
once	.	TRBJ2-3	TRBV12-3/TRBV12-4	TGTGCCAGCAGTATGAAGATAGATACGCAGTATTTT	CASSMKIDTQYF
few	.	TRBJ1-4	TRBV5-1	TGCGCCAGCAGCGGGGACCGCGGGCTGTTTTTT	CASSGDRGLFF